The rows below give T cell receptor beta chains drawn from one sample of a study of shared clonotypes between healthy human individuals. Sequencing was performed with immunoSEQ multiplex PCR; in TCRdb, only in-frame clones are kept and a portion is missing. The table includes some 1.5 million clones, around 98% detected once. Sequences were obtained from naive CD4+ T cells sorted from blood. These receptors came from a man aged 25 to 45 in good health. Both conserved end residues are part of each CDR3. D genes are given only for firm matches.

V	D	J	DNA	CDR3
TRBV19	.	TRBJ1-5	TGTGCCAGTAGTCCACGACTCTCTTGGGGCAATCAGCCCCAGCATTTT	CASSPRLSWGNQPQHF
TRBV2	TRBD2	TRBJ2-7	TGTGCCAGCAGGTCGGGAGGCTACGAGCAGTACTTC	CASRSGGYEQYF
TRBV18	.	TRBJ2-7	TGTGCCAGCTCACCTCCCTCCTGGACGGCTGGGGGAAGAACCTACGAGCAGTACTTC	CASSPPSWTAGGRTYEQYF
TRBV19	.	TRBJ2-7	TGTGCCAGTAGGAAGCAGGCCGCGAGCTCCTACGAGCAGTACTTC	CASRKQAASSYEQYF
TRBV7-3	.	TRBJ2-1	TGTGCCAGCAGCTTTCCTCCGGGGGCCCTAAACAATGAGCAGTTCTTC	CASSFPPGALNNEQFF
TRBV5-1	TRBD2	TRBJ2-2	TGCGCCAGCAGCCCGGGACTAGCGGGAAAAAACACCGGGGAGCTGTTTTTT	CASSPGLAGKNTGELFF
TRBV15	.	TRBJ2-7	TGTGCCACCAGCAGAGATACGCTCCCCGAGCAGTACTTC	CATSRDTLPEQYF
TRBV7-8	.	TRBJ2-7	TGTGCCAGCAGCTTAGAGGGGGTAGCTTACGAGCAGTACTTC	CASSLEGVAYEQYF
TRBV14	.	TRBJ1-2	TGTGCCAGCAGCCGGGGCCCATATGGCTACACCTTC	CASSRGPYGYTF
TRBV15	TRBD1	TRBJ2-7	TGTGCCACCAGCGCTACAGGGGGCCCACCAAACGAGCAGTACTTC	CATSATGGPPNEQYF
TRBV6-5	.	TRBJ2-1	TGTGCCAGCAGCCTTAGCGGCGGTGAGCAGTTCTTC	CASSLSGGEQFF